This T cell receptor (beta chain) was retrieved from a study of T-cell memory formation after mild COVID-19. TCRdb reprocessed the 5' RACE reads with MiXCR, giving one entry per CDR3 protein. The sample comprises tens of thousands of distinct CDR3 sequences, about 13% of which are singletons, and about 28% rests with the top ten. General study results and limits: Pre-infection memory harbored some responding clones, suggesting cross-reactive memory joined. Contracting clones from day 15 to 85 showed balanced CD4/CD8; later expanders favored CD4+.

As for this clonotype: Its antigen is as yet unknown.

The source material was PBMCs or a T cell subset sorted from them (not recorded which). This TCR was recovered from an adult woman who had mild COVID-19 (a few samples of this study predate the infection). Cell type and time point are not known.

The CDR3 loop is CASSLVAFGTGELFF. The DNA for the CDR3 is TGTGCCAGCAGCTTAGTCGCTTTTGGCACCGGGGAGCTGTTTTTT. J is TRBJ2-2 and V is TRBV11-2, with D hard to call. Per the germline V gene, CDR1 is SGHAT and CDR2 is FQNNGV. The V end lost 1 base, the J end lost 4 bases, and 10 bases lay between the germline ends. The CDR3 length is 15 residues.